This section outlines one T cell receptor beta chain sequence together with its context. Its antigen remains unknown. This sample is drawn from a study of T cells expressing NK-cell markers. Across the whole study: There were seven HCMV-seropositive donors and one seronegative donor among the eight sequenced. Study results and limitations: Several donors showed dominant NKG2C+ clonotypes comprising roughly 1.0-7.0% of their CD8+ T cells. The CD3+CD56-NKG2C+ fraction of several donors was also led by these clonotypes.

CDR3 size: 12 residues. The cDNA for TCR beta came from 5'RACE template switching with UMIs. TCRdb reanalyzed the 5' RACE reads, giving one entry per CDR3 protein sequence and no DNA. The listing contains 150,000 to 170,000 distinct CDR3 sequences. J is TRBJ2-3 and V is TRBV12-3 or TRBV12-4. Material for sequencing was blood T cells: a sorted CD56 or NKG2C T cell subset, CD4+ or CD8+ T cells, or bulk PBMC T cells (not recorded which). The receptor was isolated from a woman aged 50 to 65 in good health. The CDR3 sequence is CASRSRTDTQYF.